Following are 18 T cell receptor beta chains from one sample sequenced in a study of beta chain features in type 1 diabetes. Study-wide results and limits: For Type 1 diabetes patients, all four CD4+ subsets carried TCRB CDR3s that were moderately but significantly shorter.

These TCRs' antigens remain unknown. Every isolated RNA sample was fully reverse transcribed, so sequencing captured expressed TCRB transcripts. The assay was immunoSEQ multiplex PCR, and TCRdb's table has in-frame clones only and misses some. The data show some 370,000 clones, around 9.6% seen once. Material: central memory CD4+ T cells from blood. These receptor sequences come from a man aged 25 to 45 with type 1 diabetes.

J is TRBJ2-5 and V is TRBV19; possibly TRBD2 for D (5 bases). The better agreement between TRBJ2-7 and the DNA end casts doubt on the J call. Germline loops: CDR1 LNHDA, CDR2 SQIVND (reference sequence). The CDR3 has 11 amino acids. This CDR3 reads CASSYRGEQYF. CDR3 in DNA: TGTGCCAGTAGTTACCGGGGCGAGCAGTACTTC.

This clone was counted only a few times. This CDR3 is CASSVKRIHTEAFF. Written as DNA, the CDR3 is TGTGCCAGCAGCGTAAAACGGATACACACTGAAGCTTTCTTT. The V and J genes are TRBV4-2 and TRBJ1-1; D gene ambiguous. The germline CDR1 and CDR2 sequences are LGHNA and YNFKEQ. This CDR3 is 14 amino acids long. V gave up 5 bases and J gave up 3 bases, with 13 bases separating them.

The V gene is TRBV6-6, the J gene TRBJ2-3, with D possibly matching TRBD2 (5 bases). Germline V gives CDR1 MNHNY, CDR2 SVGAGI (reference sequence). This CDR3 comprises 12 residues. V was pared by 5 bases and J by 7 bases, with 10 bases between. The CDR3 spells CASSVATNTQYF. CDR3 in DNA: TGTGCCAGCAGTGTAGCGACAAATACGCAGTATTTT.

This clone was recorded a few times. V gene TRBV5-6 combines with J gene TRBJ1-2, with D possibly being TRBD1 (6 bases). CDR1 is SGHDT and CDR2 is YYEEEE in the germline V gene. V lost 3 bases, J lost 8 bases, and 17 bases lay in between. This CDR3 spans 14 amino acids. The chain's CDR3 is CASSSGTYEPGYTF. The CDR3 DNA sequence: TGTGCCAGCAGCTCCGGGACATACGAACCCGGCTACACCTTC.

At least ten counts were recorded for this clone. The V gene is TRBV14, the J gene TRBJ2-7; possibly TRBD1 for D (6 bases). The germline V gene has CDR1 SGHDN and CDR2 FVKESK. The V and J ends lost 3 bases and 10 bases respectively, with 19 bases between them. CDR3 length: 14 residues. The CDR3 region has the DNA TGTGCCAGCAGCCAGGGTCTCCGGGACACTCCACAGTACTTC. Protein: CASSQGLRDTPQYF. Supplemented by reference TRBV14 and TRBJ2-7, the full variable domain reads EAGVTQFPSHSVIEKGQTVTLRCDPISGHDNLYWYRRVMGKEIKFLLHFVKESKQDESGMPNNRFLAERTGGTYSTLKVQPAELEDSGVYFCASSQGLRDTPQYFGPGTRLTVT.

V gene TRBV6-5 combines with J gene TRBJ2-7; 7 bases are shared with TRBD1. The V and J ends lost 1 base and 1 base, in that order; junction bases with no gene match: 1. Germline lookup yields CDR1 MNHEY and CDR2 SVGAGI. The CDR3 sequence is 14 residues long. The CDR3 reads CASSYWGQSYEQYF. DNA of the CDR3: TGTGCCAGCAGTTACTGGGGACAGTCCTACGAGCAGTACTTC.

This clone showed up just a few times. V gene TRBV6-6 combines with J gene TRBJ1-5; D perhaps matches TRBD1 (6 bases). Trimming took off 11 bases at V and 0 bases at J, with 11 bases between the two ends. CDR3 length: 13 residues. The germline V gene has CDR1 MNHNY and CDR2 SVGAGI (reference sequence). CDR3 sequence (DNA): TGTGCCGTCTCAGGGGATAGCAATCAGCCCCAGCATTTT. Translation: CAVSGDSNQPQHF.

This clone was seen more than once but under ten times. The V call is TRBV15, the J call TRBJ2-1; 10 nucleotides agree with TRBD2. Germline values: CDR1 LNHNV, CDR2 YYDKDF (reference sequence). V shed 0 bases and J 8 bases; nucleotides not matched to a gene: 22. CDR3 length: 21 amino acids. CDR3 DNA sequence: TGTGCCACCAGCAGAGATCTTTTCCAGGCCGGCTTAAGCGGGAGGGCCCATGAGCAGTTCTTC. It specifies CATSRDLFQAGLSGRAHEQFF.

The J gene is TRBJ1-1, the V gene TRBV19; D is ambiguous. The CDR3 length is 13 residues. The V end lost 2 bases, the J end lost 11 bases, and 15 bases lay between the germline ends. Germline CDR1 is LNHDA and CDR2 is SQIVND (reference sequence). CDR3 sequence reads: CASSIQIGNRAFF. The DNA for the CDR3 is TGTGCCAGTAGTATACAAATAGGTAACCGGGCTTTCTTT.

This clone was counted between two and nine times. This chain links TRBV13 with TRBJ2-5; TRBD2 agrees at 13 bases. The CDR3 totals 16 residues. V lost 5 bases and J lost 6; bases outside the gene matches: 9. Germline assignment: CDR1 PRHDT and CDR2 FYEKMQ (reference sequence). In nucleotides, the CDR3 is TGTGCCAGCAGCCTTACTCAGACTAGCGGGAGGAAGACCCAGTACTTC. It yields the protein CASSLTQTSGRKTQYF.

This clone was observed a few times. The J gene is TRBJ1-1, the V gene TRBV23-1; D may be TRBD1 (5 bases). TRBV23-1 counts as an open reading frame of uncertain function. Trimming removed 6 bases from V and 5 bases from J, with 25 bases in between. This CDR3 region has 17 residues. The CDR3 coding sequence is TGCGCCAGCAGCCACAGTGTAGTCCGGGGACCGATTACTGAAGCTTTCTTT. Encoded protein: CASSHSVVRGPITEAFF.

This rearrangement joins TRBV7-2 to TRBJ2-5; TRBD2 is a possible D gene (6 bases). V lost 2 bases and J 5 bases, leaving 18 bases between the germline ends. Germline loops: CDR1 SGHTA, CDR2 FQGNSA. The CDR3 sequence is 16 residues long. In DNA, the CDR3 is TGTGCCAGCAGCTTATCCTCAGCGGGTTTTGGCGAGACCCAGTACTTC. It encodes CASSLSSAGFGETQYF.

The chain joins TRBV6-5 to TRBJ2-1; D not certain. CDR1 is MNHEY, CDR2 SVGAGI, per germline. V was clipped by 2 bases and J by 8 bases, with 13 bases between them. The CDR3 covers 14 residues. The CDR3 spells CASSYDSNQYEQFF. The CDR3 DNA is TGTGCCAGCAGTTACGATAGCAATCAATATGAGCAGTTCTTC.

In its sample, this clone was seen once. Here the CDR3 reads CASSAPPGTYEQYF. CDR3 nucleotide sequence: TGTGCCAGCAGCGCACCACCGGGAACCTACGAGCAGTACTTC. The chain joins TRBV9 to TRBJ2-7, with a weak D call TRBD2 (5 bases). Trimming took 3 bases from V and 2 from J, leaving 12 bases between them. The CDR3 has 14 residues. CDR1 and CDR2 from the germline V gene are SGDLS and YYNGEE.

This clone came up a few times. This specimen includes other DNA sequences encoding the same CDR3. The chain combines TRBV2 with TRBJ2-3; D uncertain. This CDR3 region has 14 residues. V was pared by 3 bases and J by 0 bases, with 7 bases between. Germline assignment: CDR1 SNHLY and CDR2 FYNNEI. The CDR3 sequence: CASSDRTSTDTQYF. The CDR3 DNA reads TGTGCCAGCAGTGACCGAACTAGCACAGATACGCAGTATTTT. Combining the CDR3 with reference TRBV2 and TRBJ2-3 gives the whole variable domain EPEVTQTPSHQVTQMGQEVILRCVPISNHLYFYWYRQILGQKVEFLVSFYNNEISEKSEIFDDQFSVERPDGSNFTLKIRSTKLEDSAMYFCASSDRTSTDTQYFGPGTRLTVL.

The chain carries TRBV6-1 and TRBJ2-1; 8 bases line up with TRBD1. CDR3 length: 15 amino acids. CDR1 and CDR2 (germline): MNHNS, SASEGT. Trimming cost V 7 bases and J 5 bases; bases outside gene matches: 10. This CDR3 reads CASNPGTGANNEQFF. The CDR3 bases are TGTGCCAGCAACCCCGGGACAGGAGCGAACAATGAGCAGTTCTTC.

The chain couples TRBV4-3 to TRBJ1-5; D unclear. Trimming pared 0 bases from V and 4 bases from J, leaving 4 bases between. The length of the CDR3 is 13 residues. The germline gives CDR1 LGHNA, CDR2 YSLEER. CDR3 nucleotide sequence: TGCGCCAGCAGCCAAGATCTTAATCAGCCCCAGCATTTT. Amino acids: CASSQDLNQPQHF.

This clone occurred a few times. The genes are TRBV2 and TRBJ1-4, with TRBD1 as a possible D gene (5 bases). The CDR3 has 18 amino acids. V lost 0 bases and J 11 bases, leaving 25 bases between the germline ends. The germline V gene has CDR1 SNHLY and CDR2 FYNNEI. In nucleotides, the CDR3 is TGTGCCAGCAGTGAAGCGCTTCTAGGGGTGAGGCGAGGGGCGAAACTGTTTTTT. It translates to CASSEALLGVRRGAKLFF.